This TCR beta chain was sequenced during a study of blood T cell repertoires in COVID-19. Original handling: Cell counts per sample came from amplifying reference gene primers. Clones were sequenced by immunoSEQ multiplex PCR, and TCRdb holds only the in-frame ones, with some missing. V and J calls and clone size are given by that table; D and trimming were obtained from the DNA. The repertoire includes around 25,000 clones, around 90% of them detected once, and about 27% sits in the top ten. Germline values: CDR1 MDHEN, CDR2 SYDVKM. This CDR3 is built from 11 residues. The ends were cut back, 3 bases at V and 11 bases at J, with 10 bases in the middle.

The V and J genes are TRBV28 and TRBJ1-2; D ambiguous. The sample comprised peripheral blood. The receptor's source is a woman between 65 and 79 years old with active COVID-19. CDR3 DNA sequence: TGTGCCAGCAGTTTTTGGGGAGGGTACACCTTC. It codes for CASSFWGGYTF.